A selection of T cell receptor beta chains follows, all from one sample in a study of identical twins. TCRdb ran MiXCR on the 5' RACE reads and lists one entry per CDR3 protein. Among roughly 1,500,000 distinct CDR3 sequences listed, about 30% were seen once. The material sequenced was cord blood. The receptors come from a newborn girl in good health. Both conserved end residues are part of each CDR3. The order of the fields is clone size, J gene, D gene, V gene, CDR3 protein, CDR3 DNA. A D gene is named only where the DNA matches it firmly. Some rows have no size entry. The others give once, few or many, or a class for an expanded clone.

clone_size: .
j_call: TRBJ2-7
d_call: TRBD1
v_call: TRBV20-1
cdr3_aa: CSETGTGADEQYF
cdr3_nt: TGCAGTGAGACCGGGACAGGGGCCGACGAGCAGTACTTC

clone_size: few
j_call: TRBJ2-1
d_call: TRBD1
v_call: TRBV6-5
cdr3_aa: CASSLTGTVYNEQFF
cdr3_nt: TGTGCCAGCAGTTTAACCGGGACAGTCTACAATGAGCAGTTCTTC

clone_size: few
j_call: TRBJ2-1
d_call: TRBD2
v_call: TRBV15
cdr3_aa: CATSRAGLGVNEQFF
cdr3_nt: TGTGCCACCAGCAGAGCGGGACTAGGGGTCAATGAGCAGTTCTTC

clone_size: few
j_call: TRBJ2-1
d_call: TRBD2
v_call: TRBV20-1
cdr3_aa: CSARGLSGGHNNEQFF
cdr3_nt: TGCAGTGCTAGAGGCCTTAGCGGGGGGCATAACAATGAGCAGTTCTTC

clone_size: .
j_call: TRBJ2-3
d_call: .
v_call: TRBV20-1
cdr3_aa: CSARAIGGPDTQYF
cdr3_nt: TGCAGTGCTAGAGCCATCGGAGGGCCGGATACGCAGTATTTT

clone_size: few
j_call: TRBJ2-5
d_call: .
v_call: TRBV6-5
cdr3_aa: CASSKKRQETQYF
cdr3_nt: TGTGCCAGCAGCAAGAAGAGGCAAGAGACCCAGTACTTC

clone_size: .
j_call: TRBJ2-5
d_call: TRBD1
v_call: TRBV27
cdr3_aa: CASSPRQGHQETQYF
cdr3_nt: TGTGCCAGCAGTCCCCGACAGGGGCACCAAGAGACCCAGTACTTC

clone_size: .
j_call: TRBJ2-1
d_call: .
v_call: TRBV6-2/TRBV6-3
cdr3_aa: CASSMRGAFLHNEQFF
cdr3_nt: TGTGCCAGCAGTATGCGGGGAGCCTTCCTCCACAATGAGCAGTTCTTC

clone_size: .
j_call: TRBJ1-5
d_call: TRBD1
v_call: TRBV20-1
cdr3_aa: CSASPEDRGQQPQHF
cdr3_nt: TGCAGTGCTAGTCCCGAGGACAGGGGGCAACAGCCCCAGCATTTT

clone_size: few
j_call: TRBJ1-1
d_call: .
v_call: TRBV10-3
cdr3_aa: CAISESRMSEAFF
cdr3_nt: TGTGCCATCAGTGAGTCGCGGATGAGTGAAGCTTTCTTT

clone_size: .
j_call: TRBJ1-2
d_call: .
v_call: TRBV10-3
cdr3_aa: CAIKVRADYGYTF
cdr3_nt: TGTGCCATCAAGGTCCGCGCTGACTATGGCTACACCTTC

clone_size: .
j_call: TRBJ2-7
d_call: .
v_call: TRBV7-8
cdr3_aa: CASSFGPADHYEQYF
cdr3_nt: TGTGCCAGCAGCTTCGGCCCAGCGGATCACTACGAGCAGTACTTC

clone_size: .
j_call: TRBJ2-2
d_call: .
v_call: TRBV20-1
cdr3_aa: CSARLPLGELFF
cdr3_nt: TGCAGTGCTAGGTTACCTTTGGGGGAGCTGTTTTTT

clone_size: .
j_call: TRBJ1-2
d_call: .
v_call: TRBV12-3/TRBV12-4
cdr3_aa: CASTERPDNYGYTF
cdr3_nt: TGTGCCAGCACCGAGAGGCCGGACAACTATGGCTACACCTTC

clone_size: .
j_call: TRBJ2-3
d_call: TRBD2
v_call: TRBV3-1
cdr3_aa: CASRGLAVDTQYF
cdr3_nt: TGTGCCAGCAGGGGACTAGCGGTAGATACGCAGTATTTT

clone_size: .
j_call: TRBJ1-2
d_call: .
v_call: TRBV15
cdr3_aa: CATSRDKGFGYTF
cdr3_nt: TGTGCCACCAGCAGAGATAAGGGTTTTGGCTACACCTTC

clone_size: few
j_call: TRBJ1-6
d_call: .
v_call: TRBV5-6
cdr3_aa: CASSLRGGSSYNSPLHF
cdr3_nt: TGTGCCAGCAGCTTGAGGGGCGGGAGCTCCTATAATTCACCCCTCCACTTT

clone_size: few
j_call: TRBJ2-3
d_call: TRBD1
v_call: TRBV5-1
cdr3_aa: CASSFLDRGGTDTQYF
cdr3_nt: TGCGCCAGCAGCTTTCTGGACAGGGGAGGCACAGATACGCAGTATTTT

clone_size: few
j_call: TRBJ1-2
d_call: TRBD1
v_call: TRBV3-1
cdr3_aa: CASSQDLTGAGYTF
cdr3_nt: TGTGCCAGCAGCCAAGATTTGACAGGGGCCGGCTACACCTTC

clone_size: .
j_call: TRBJ1-2
d_call: TRBD1
v_call: TRBV20-1
cdr3_aa: CSARGQGSFGNYGYTF
cdr3_nt: TGCAGTGCTAGGGGACAGGGATCCTTTGGTAACTATGGCTACACCTTC

clone_size: many
j_call: TRBJ2-1
d_call: TRBD2
v_call: TRBV24-1
cdr3_aa: CATRAGGAYNEQFF
cdr3_nt: TGTGCCACCAGAGCGGGAGGAGCCTACAATGAGCAGTTCTTC

clone_size: .
j_call: TRBJ1-6
d_call: .
v_call: TRBV7-3
cdr3_aa: CASSYPGAPLHF
cdr3_nt: TGTGCCAGCAGCTACCCTGGGGCACCCCTCCACTTT

clone_size: .
j_call: TRBJ1-1
d_call: .
v_call: TRBV19
cdr3_aa: CASSIGSDTAFF
cdr3_nt: TGTGCCAGTAGTATAGGGTCGGACACGGCTTTCTTT

clone_size: few
j_call: TRBJ2-7
d_call: .
v_call: TRBV5-6
cdr3_aa: CASSPAGTESSYEQYF
cdr3_nt: TGTGCCAGCAGCCCCGCGGGTACAGAGAGCTCCTACGAGCAGTACTTC

clone_size: .
j_call: TRBJ1-3
d_call: .
v_call: TRBV28
cdr3_aa: CASSLIRGGNTIYF
cdr3_nt: TGTGCCAGCAGTTTAATTCGGGGGGGAAACACCATATATTTT

clone_size: many
j_call: TRBJ2-3
d_call: .
v_call: TRBV5-1
cdr3_aa: CASKNTDTQYF
cdr3_nt: TGCGCCAGCAAAAACACAGATACGCAGTATTTT

clone_size: .
j_call: TRBJ1-6
d_call: .
v_call: TRBV10-3
cdr3_aa: CAIASHGADNSPLHF
cdr3_nt: TGTGCCATCGCGTCACATGGGGCGGATAATTCACCCCTCCACTTT

clone_size: .
j_call: TRBJ2-1
d_call: TRBD2
v_call: TRBV7-9
cdr3_aa: CASSSGLAGGVYNEQFF
cdr3_nt: TGTGCCAGCAGCTCCGGACTAGCGGGAGGGGTGTACAATGAGCAGTTCTTC

clone_size: once
j_call: TRBJ1-2
d_call: TRBD1
v_call: TRBV24-1
cdr3_aa: CATSDSRQGYGYIF
cdr3_nt: TGTGCCACCAGTGATTCCCGACAGGGCTATGGCTACATCTTC

clone_size: .
j_call: TRBJ2-7
d_call: .
v_call: TRBV20-1
cdr3_aa: CSATTDQGYEQYF
cdr3_nt: TGCAGTGCTACTACCGACCAGGGTTACGAGCAGTACTTC

clone_size: .
j_call: TRBJ2-7
d_call: .
v_call: TRBV2
cdr3_aa: CATLTSKGGPYEQYF
cdr3_nt: TGTGCCACCCTTACGTCAAAAGGGGGACCCTACGAGCAGTACTTC

clone_size: .
j_call: TRBJ2-2
d_call: .
v_call: TRBV12-3/TRBV12-4
cdr3_aa: CASRSGLQNTGELFF
cdr3_nt: TGTGCCAGCAGATCCGGACTGCAGAACACCGGGGAGCTGTTTTTT

clone_size: .
j_call: TRBJ1-5
d_call: .
v_call: TRBV5-1
cdr3_aa: CASSERGGSNQPQHF
cdr3_nt: TGCGCCAGCAGCGAACGAGGGGGTAGCAATCAGCCCCAGCATTTT

clone_size: .
j_call: TRBJ1-2
d_call: TRBD1
v_call: TRBV25-1
cdr3_aa: CASSDPIGTGGQDGYTF
cdr3_nt: TGTGCCAGCAGTGACCCCATTGGGACAGGGGGTCAGGATGGCTACACCTTC

clone_size: .
j_call: TRBJ2-7
d_call: .
v_call: TRBV6-1
cdr3_aa: CASRPGLTYEQYF
cdr3_nt: TGTGCCAGCAGGCCGGGACTGACCTACGAGCAGTACTTC

clone_size: few
j_call: TRBJ1-5
d_call: .
v_call: TRBV6-6
cdr3_aa: CASSYSGHFSNQPQHF
cdr3_nt: TGTGCCAGCAGTTACTCCGGACACTTTAGCAATCAGCCCCAGCATTTT

clone_size: once
j_call: TRBJ2-3
d_call: TRBD1
v_call: TRBV5-1
cdr3_aa: CASSLTPGQGATDTQYF
cdr3_nt: TGCGCCAGCAGCTTGACACCGGGACAGGGGGCCACAGATACGCAGTATTTT

clone_size: .
j_call: TRBJ2-3
d_call: .
v_call: TRBV7-2
cdr3_aa: CASRKGGLSTDTQYF
cdr3_nt: TGTGCCAGCAGAAAGGGGGGACTGAGCACAGATACGCAGTATTTT

clone_size: .
j_call: TRBJ2-1
d_call: TRBD2
v_call: TRBV5-6
cdr3_aa: CASSFPTSGRASDEQFF
cdr3_nt: TGTGCCAGCAGCTTCCCTACTAGCGGGAGGGCCTCGGATGAGCAGTTCTTC

clone_size: .
j_call: TRBJ2-1
d_call: TRBD2
v_call: TRBV30
cdr3_aa: CARSGGARKINEQFF
cdr3_nt: TGTGCGAGGAGCGGGGGGGCCAGGAAGATAAATGAGCAGTTCTTC

clone_size: many
j_call: TRBJ1-2
d_call: .
v_call: TRBV29-1
cdr3_aa: CSVEGRDYGYTF
cdr3_nt: TGCAGCGTTGAAGGGAGGGACTATGGCTACACCTTC

clone_size: .
j_call: TRBJ1-3
d_call: .
v_call: TRBV7-2
cdr3_aa: CASSSRGPSGNTIYF
cdr3_nt: TGTGCCAGCAGCTCTCGGGGACCCTCTGGAAACACCATATATTTT

clone_size: .
j_call: TRBJ2-4
d_call: .
v_call: TRBV12-3/TRBV12-4
cdr3_aa: CASQKIVVSKNIQYF
cdr3_nt: TGTGCCAGTCAAAAGATAGTCGTTTCCAAAAACATTCAGTACTTC

clone_size: .
j_call: TRBJ2-5
d_call: TRBD1
v_call: TRBV27
cdr3_aa: CASSAPGQEGTQYF
cdr3_nt: TGTGCCAGCAGTGCGCCGGGACAGGAGGGGACCCAGTACTTC

clone_size: .
j_call: TRBJ2-3
d_call: .
v_call: TRBV20-1
cdr3_aa: CSATRGRTDTQYF
cdr3_nt: TGCAGTGCCACACGAGGGCGCACAGATACGCAGTATTTT

clone_size: .
j_call: TRBJ2-3
d_call: TRBD2
v_call: TRBV20-1
cdr3_aa: CSARGLAGYTDTQYF
cdr3_nt: TGCAGTGCTAGGGGCCTAGCGGGGTACACAGATACGCAGTATTTT

clone_size: many
j_call: TRBJ2-7
d_call: TRBD1
v_call: TRBV10-3
cdr3_aa: CAISEVAGTGDSHEQYF
cdr3_nt: TGTGCCATCAGTGAGGTCGCGGGGACAGGGGATAGCCACGAGCAGTACTTC

clone_size: few
j_call: TRBJ1-1
d_call: .
v_call: TRBV7-9
cdr3_aa: CASSFQGLGAFF
cdr3_nt: TGTGCCAGCAGTTTTCAGGGTTTGGGCGCTTTCTTT

clone_size: .
j_call: TRBJ2-7
d_call: TRBD2
v_call: TRBV7-8
cdr3_aa: CASSQSSGSPYEQYF
cdr3_nt: TGTGCCAGCAGCCAAAGTAGCGGGTCCCCCTACGAGCAGTACTTC

clone_size: few
j_call: TRBJ1-1
d_call: .
v_call: TRBV28
cdr3_aa: CASSLGERPEAFF
cdr3_nt: TGTGCCAGCAGTTTAGGGGAACGCCCTGAAGCTTTCTTT

clone_size: many
j_call: TRBJ1-2
d_call: .
v_call: TRBV6-1
cdr3_aa: CASSADLGARNYGYTF
cdr3_nt: TGTGCCAGCAGTGCTGATCTGGGGGCTCGGAACTATGGCTACACCTTC

clone_size: .
j_call: TRBJ1-1
d_call: .
v_call: TRBV27
cdr3_aa: CASSSPGGIEAFF
cdr3_nt: TGTGCCAGCAGCTCCCCGGGGGGCATTGAAGCTTTCTTT

clone_size: .
j_call: TRBJ2-4
d_call: .
v_call: TRBV7-2
cdr3_aa: CASSLIGDGSIQYF
cdr3_nt: TGTGCCAGCAGCTTAATCGGGGACGGGAGCATTCAGTACTTC

clone_size: few
j_call: TRBJ2-1
d_call: .
v_call: TRBV10-3
cdr3_aa: CAISDGAYNEQFF
cdr3_nt: TGTGCCATCAGCGACGGGGCGTACAATGAGCAGTTCTTC

clone_size: .
j_call: TRBJ2-5
d_call: .
v_call: TRBV12-3/TRBV12-4
cdr3_aa: CASSFVAGKETQYF
cdr3_nt: TGTGCCAGCAGTTTTGTCGCAGGGAAAGAGACCCAGTACTTC

clone_size: few
j_call: TRBJ2-7
d_call: .
v_call: TRBV28
cdr3_aa: CASQPGNSYEQYF
cdr3_nt: TGTGCCAGCCAGCCAGGAAATTCGTACGAGCAGTACTTC

clone_size: .
j_call: TRBJ1-1
d_call: .
v_call: TRBV28
cdr3_aa: CAASLLGTEAFF
cdr3_nt: TGTGCCGCCTCCCTTTTGGGCACTGAAGCTTTCTTT

clone_size: few
j_call: TRBJ1-1
d_call: .
v_call: TRBV29-1
cdr3_aa: CSVYRAPNTEAFF
cdr3_nt: TGCAGCGTTTACCGGGCCCCGAACACTGAAGCTTTCTTT

clone_size: .
j_call: TRBJ1-2
d_call: .
v_call: TRBV7-9
cdr3_aa: CASSLLSDTYGYTF
cdr3_nt: TGTGCCAGCAGCTTATTGTCCGACACCTATGGCTACACCTTC

clone_size: .
j_call: TRBJ1-3
d_call: .
v_call: TRBV7-2
cdr3_aa: CASSLESWGRGNTIYF
cdr3_nt: TGTGCCAGCAGCTTAGAGTCTTGGGGGAGGGGAAACACCATATATTTT